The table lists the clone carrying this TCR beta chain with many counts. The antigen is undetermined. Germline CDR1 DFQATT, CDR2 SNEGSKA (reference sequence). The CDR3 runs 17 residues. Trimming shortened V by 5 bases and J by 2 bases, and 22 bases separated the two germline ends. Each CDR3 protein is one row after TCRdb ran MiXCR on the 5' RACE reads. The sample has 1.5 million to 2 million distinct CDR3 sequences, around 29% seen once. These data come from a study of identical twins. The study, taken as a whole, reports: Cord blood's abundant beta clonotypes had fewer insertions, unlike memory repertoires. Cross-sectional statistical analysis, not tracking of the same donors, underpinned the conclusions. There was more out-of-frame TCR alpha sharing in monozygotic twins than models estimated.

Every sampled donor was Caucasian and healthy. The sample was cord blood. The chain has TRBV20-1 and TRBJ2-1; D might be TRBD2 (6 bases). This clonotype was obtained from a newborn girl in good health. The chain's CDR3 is CSALRTRDWSTYNEQFF. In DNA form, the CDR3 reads TGCAGTGCTCTCAGGACCCGGGACTGGTCTACCTACAATGAGCAGTTCTTC.